Below, 8 T cell receptor beta chains from the same sample are listed, as sequenced in a study of cytomegalovirus exposure and HLA in healthy donors. Use of 60 Vbeta and 13 Jbeta primers characterized the PCR. Clones were sequenced by immunoSEQ multiplex PCR, and TCRdb holds only the in-frame ones, with some missing. The profile covers some 140,000 clones, with over 65% appearing a single time and 2.1% taken by the ten largest. Source material: PBMCs. These receptors were collected from a man aged 25 to 45 in good health and CMV-seronegative.

This chain uses TRBV14 with TRBJ1-5, with D perhaps matching TRBD1 (6 bases). The CDR3 loop spans 15 amino acids. Germline CDR1 reads SGHDN; CDR2 reads FVKESK. V lost 0 bases, J lost 3 bases, and 9 bases lay in between. The CDR3 DNA follows: TGTGCCAGCAGCCAAGAGGGGGCCCTCAATCAGCCCCAGCATTTT. This encodes CASSQEGALNQPQHF.

The rearrangement links TRBV5-6 to TRBJ2-2; 9 bases fit TRBD2. Germline CDR1 and CDR2: SGHDT and YYEEEE. V trimming: 4 bases; J trimming: 5 bases; junction bases outside the gene matches: 9. The CDR3 is 16 residues long. CDR3: CASSPGPGLATGELFF. The CDR3 nucleotides are TGTGCCAGCAGCCCGGGACCCGGACTAGCGACCGGGGAGCTGTTTTTT.

The chain employs TRBV5-4 and TRBJ2-2; 7 bases agree with TRBD2. The V gene's germline CDR1 is SGHNT and CDR2 YYREEE (reference sequence). J was trimmed by 5 bases and V by 6 bases; bases with no gene match: 7. The CDR3 length is 14 residues. As DNA, the CDR3 is TGTGCCAGCACCCTAGCGGAGGAAACCGGGGAGCTGTTTTTT. This sequence encodes CASTLAEETGELFF.

The CDR3 DNA sequence: TGCAGCGTCGCGGGACAGAGGACTGAAGCTTTCTTT. Its protein is CSVAGQRTEAFF. This sequence joins TRBV29-1 and TRBJ1-1; 7 bases line up with TRBD1. CDR3 size: 12 residues. Unmatched junction bases numbered 6, after V lost 6 bases and J lost 5 bases. Germline values: CDR1 SQVTM, CDR2 ANQGSEA.

The genes are TRBV27 and TRBJ1-1; D not certain. The CDR3 spans 15 residues. The V and J ends lost 8 bases and 5 bases respectively, with 21 bases between them. CDR1 is MNHEY, CDR2 SMNVEV, per germline (reference sequence). The CDR3 bases are TGTGCCAGCCGACGGGAAGCCGGGAGTCGGACTGAAGCTTTCTTT. It encodes CASRREAGSRTEAFF.

The sample holds a few counts of this clone. This rearrangement joins TRBV11-2 to TRBJ2-1; the match to TRBD2 covers 8 bases. Unmatched junction bases numbered 5, after V lost 0 bases and J lost 4 bases. Germline V gene lookup returns CDR1 SGHAT and CDR2 FQNNGV. The CDR3 loop spans 16 amino acids. CDR3 in amino acids: CASSLEGGGRYNEQFF. DNA of the CDR3: TGTGCCAGCAGCTTAGAGGGCGGGGGGCGGTACAATGAGCAGTTCTTC.

The V gene is TRBV7-7, the J gene TRBJ2-3, with a possible D match to TRBD1 (5 bases). With 3 bases removed from V and 3 bases from J, the gap between germline ends came to 7 bases. The CDR3 covers 13 residues. CDR1 SSHAT and CDR2 FNYEAQ come from the germline V gene (reference sequence). CDR3 residues: CASSLQGTDTQYF. In nucleotides, the CDR3 is TGTGCCAGCAGCTTGCAGGGTACAGATACGCAGTATTTT.

A few counts support this clone. This chain uses TRBV5-1 with TRBJ1-1, with 9 bases fitting TRBD1. The V and J ends lost 3 bases and 5 bases, in that order; junction bases with no gene match: 2. The CDR3 loop spans 13 amino acids. Germline lookup yields CDR1 SGHRS and CDR2 YFSETQ. CDR3 in amino acids: CASSSGQGTEAFF. CDR3 coding DNA: TGCGCCAGCAGCTCCGGACAGGGGACTGAAGCTTTCTTT.